This T cell receptor beta chain was captured in a study of blood T cell repertoires in COVID-19. One Seattle source followed patients from active infection through their disease course. The CDR3 covers 13 residues. Germline CDR1 SNHLY, CDR2 FYNNEI. V lost 6 bases, J lost 5 bases, and 7 bases stayed unmatched. Libraries were prepared by immunoSEQ multiplex PCR; TCRdb keeps only in-frame clonotypes and omits some of them. The repertoire consists of 100,000 to 150,000 clones, with about 89% occurring once and the leading ten covering over 9.5%. The TCR originated in a woman aged 65 to 85 with COVID-19, enrolled during active disease. This sequence joins TRBV2 and TRBJ2-7, with TRBD1 matching over 7 bases. The sequenced material came from peripheral blood. CDR3 coding DNA: TGTGCCAGCAGGGGGACAGAATGGGACGAGCAGTACTTC. It translates to CASRGTEWDEQYF.